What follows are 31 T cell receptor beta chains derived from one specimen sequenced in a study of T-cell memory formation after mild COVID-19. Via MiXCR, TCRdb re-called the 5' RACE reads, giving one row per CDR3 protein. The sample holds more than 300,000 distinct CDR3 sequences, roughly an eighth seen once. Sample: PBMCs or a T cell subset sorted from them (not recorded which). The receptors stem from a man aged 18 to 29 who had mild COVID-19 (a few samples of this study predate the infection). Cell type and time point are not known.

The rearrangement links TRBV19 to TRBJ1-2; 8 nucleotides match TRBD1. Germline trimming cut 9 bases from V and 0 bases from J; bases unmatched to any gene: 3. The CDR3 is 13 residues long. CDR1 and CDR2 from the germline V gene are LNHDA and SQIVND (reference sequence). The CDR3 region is CASGQGTNYGYTF. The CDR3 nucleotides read TGTGCCAGCGGACAGGGTACTAACTATGGCTACACCTTC.

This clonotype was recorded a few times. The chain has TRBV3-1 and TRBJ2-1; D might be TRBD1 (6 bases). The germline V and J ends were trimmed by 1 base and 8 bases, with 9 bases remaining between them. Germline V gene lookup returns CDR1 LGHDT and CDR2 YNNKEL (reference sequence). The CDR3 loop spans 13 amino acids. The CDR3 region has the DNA TGTGCCAGCAGCCAAGGGGGGCGGCATGAGCAGTTCTTC. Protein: CASSQGGRHEQFF.

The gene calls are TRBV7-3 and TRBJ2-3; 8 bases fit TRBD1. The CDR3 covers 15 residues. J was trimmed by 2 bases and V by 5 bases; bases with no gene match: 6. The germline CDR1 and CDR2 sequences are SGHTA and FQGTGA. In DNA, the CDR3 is TGTGCCAGCAGCCGCACAGGGGGACACACAGATACGCAGTATTTT. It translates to CASSRTGGHTDTQYF.

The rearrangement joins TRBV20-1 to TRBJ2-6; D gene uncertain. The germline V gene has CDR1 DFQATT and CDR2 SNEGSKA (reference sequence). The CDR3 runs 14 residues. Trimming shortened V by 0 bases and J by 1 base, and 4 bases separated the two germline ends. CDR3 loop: CSARDRSGANVLTF. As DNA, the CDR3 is TGCAGTGCTAGAGATCGATCTGGGGCCAACGTCCTGACTTTC.

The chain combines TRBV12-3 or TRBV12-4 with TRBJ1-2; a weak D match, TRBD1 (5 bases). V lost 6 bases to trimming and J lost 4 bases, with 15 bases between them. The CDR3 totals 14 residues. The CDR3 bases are TGTGCCAGCAGCCCCGGGACGGCTTTCTATGGCTACACCTTC. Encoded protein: CASSPGTAFYGYTF.

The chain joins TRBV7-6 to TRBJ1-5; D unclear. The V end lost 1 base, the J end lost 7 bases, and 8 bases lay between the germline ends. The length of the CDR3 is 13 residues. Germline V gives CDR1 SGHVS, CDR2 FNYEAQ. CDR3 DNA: TGTGCCAGCAGCTTAGAGAAGCGACAGCCCCAGCATTTT. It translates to CASSLEKRQPQHF.

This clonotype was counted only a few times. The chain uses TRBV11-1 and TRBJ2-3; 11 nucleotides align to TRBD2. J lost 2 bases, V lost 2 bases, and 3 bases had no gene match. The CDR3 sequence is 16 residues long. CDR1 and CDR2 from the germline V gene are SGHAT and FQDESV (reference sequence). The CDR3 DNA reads TGTGCCAGCAGCTTACAGGGACTAGCGGCCACAGATACGCAGTATTTT. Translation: CASSLQGLAATDTQYF.

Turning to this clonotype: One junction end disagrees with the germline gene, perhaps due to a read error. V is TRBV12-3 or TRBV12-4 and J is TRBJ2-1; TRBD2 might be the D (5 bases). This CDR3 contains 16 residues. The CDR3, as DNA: TGTGCCAGCAGTCTTCTCCGAACGGACTCCAACAATGAGCAGTTCTTC. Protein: CASSLLRTDSNNEQFF.

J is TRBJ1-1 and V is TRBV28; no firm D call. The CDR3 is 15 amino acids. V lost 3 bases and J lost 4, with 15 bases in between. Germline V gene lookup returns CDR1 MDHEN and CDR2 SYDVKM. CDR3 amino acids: CASSFQRGSRTEAFF. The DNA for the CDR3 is TGTGCCAGCAGTTTTCAGCGGGGAAGTCGCACTGAAGCTTTCTTT.

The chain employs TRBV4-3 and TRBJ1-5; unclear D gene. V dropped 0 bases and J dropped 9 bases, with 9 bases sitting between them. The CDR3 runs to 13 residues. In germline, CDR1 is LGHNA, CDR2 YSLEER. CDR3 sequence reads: CASSQEQRGPQHF. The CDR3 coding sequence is TGCGCCAGCAGCCAAGAGCAGCGTGGGCCCCAGCATTTT.

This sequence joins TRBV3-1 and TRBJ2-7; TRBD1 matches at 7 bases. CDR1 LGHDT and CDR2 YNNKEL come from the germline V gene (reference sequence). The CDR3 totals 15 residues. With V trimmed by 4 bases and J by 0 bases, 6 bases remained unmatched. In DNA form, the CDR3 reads TGTGCCAGCAGCCTAGGGGGCAGGAGCTCCTACGAGCAGTACTTC. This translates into CASSLGGRSSYEQYF.

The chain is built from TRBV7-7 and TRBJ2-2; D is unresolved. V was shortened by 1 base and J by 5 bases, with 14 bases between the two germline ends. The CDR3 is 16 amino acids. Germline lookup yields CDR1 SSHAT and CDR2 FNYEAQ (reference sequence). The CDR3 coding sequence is TGTGCCAGCAGCTTAGAGGCGTTCGGTTCTACCGGGGAGCTGTTTTTT. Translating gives CASSLEAFGSTGELFF.

CDR3 protein: CASSLVSAGFLTDTQYF. For the CDR3, the DNA is TGTGCCAGCAGCTTAGTCTCGGCAGGATTCCTAACAGATACGCAGTATTTT. J is TRBJ2-3 and V is TRBV7-9; D call uncertain. CDR1 is SEHNR, CDR2 FQNEAQ, per germline (reference sequence). The CDR3 consists of 17 residues. V was clipped by 1 base and J by 3 bases, with 17 bases between them.

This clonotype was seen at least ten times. Written as DNA, the CDR3 is TGTGCCAGCAGCTGGGGGCAGGGTAGCTACGAGCAGTACGTC. This codes for CASSWGQGSYEQYV. V and J are TRBV5-5 and TRBJ2-7; the D gene is possibly TRBD1 (6 bases). Germline assignment: CDR1 SGHKS and CDR2 YYEKEE (reference sequence). V was cut by 3 bases and J by 3 bases, with 13 bases left in between. This CDR3 is 14 amino acids long.

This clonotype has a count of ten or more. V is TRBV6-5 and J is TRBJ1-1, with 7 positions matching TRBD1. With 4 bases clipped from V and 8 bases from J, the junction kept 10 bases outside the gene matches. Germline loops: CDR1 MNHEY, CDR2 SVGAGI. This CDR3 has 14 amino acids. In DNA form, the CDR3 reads TGTGCCAGCAGTTTCTCCGGGACAGCACGAGAAGCTTTCTTT. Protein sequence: CASSFSGTAREAFF.

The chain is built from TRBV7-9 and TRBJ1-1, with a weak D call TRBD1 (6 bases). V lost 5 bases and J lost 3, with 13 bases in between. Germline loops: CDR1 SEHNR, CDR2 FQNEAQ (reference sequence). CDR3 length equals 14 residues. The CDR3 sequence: CASSPTGHYTEAFF. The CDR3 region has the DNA TGTGCCAGCAGCCCTACAGGGCACTACACTGAAGCTTTCTTT. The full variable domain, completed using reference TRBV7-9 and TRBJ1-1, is DTGVSQNPRHKITKRGQNVTFRCDPISEHNRLYWYRQTLGQGPEFLTYFQNEAQLEKSRLLSDRFSAERPKGSFSTLEIQRTEQGDSAMYLCASSPTGHYTEAFFGQGTRLTVV.

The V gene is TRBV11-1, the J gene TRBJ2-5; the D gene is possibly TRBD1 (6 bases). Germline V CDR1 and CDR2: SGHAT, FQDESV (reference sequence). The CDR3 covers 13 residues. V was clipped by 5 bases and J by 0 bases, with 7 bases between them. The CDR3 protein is CASSTGYQETQYF. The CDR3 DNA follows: TGTGCCAGCAGCACAGGGTACCAAGAGACCCAGTACTTC.

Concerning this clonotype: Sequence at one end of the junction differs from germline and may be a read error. The CDR3: CASSLQRHGDPAF. In nucleotides, the CDR3 is TGTGCCAGCAGCCTGCAACGACATGGGGACCCTGCCTTC. The chain recombines TRBV3-1 with TRBJ1-2; D is perhaps TRBD1 (5 bases). Germline CDR1 is LGHDT and CDR2 is YNNKEL (reference sequence). CDR3 length: 13 amino acids.

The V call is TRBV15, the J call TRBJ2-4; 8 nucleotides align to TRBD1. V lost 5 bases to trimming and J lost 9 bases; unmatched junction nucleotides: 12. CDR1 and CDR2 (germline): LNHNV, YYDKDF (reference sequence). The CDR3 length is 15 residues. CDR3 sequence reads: CATSGGGQGAVIQYF. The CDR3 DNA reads TGTGCCACCAGCGGGGGCGGTCAGGGGGCGGTCATTCAGTACTTC.

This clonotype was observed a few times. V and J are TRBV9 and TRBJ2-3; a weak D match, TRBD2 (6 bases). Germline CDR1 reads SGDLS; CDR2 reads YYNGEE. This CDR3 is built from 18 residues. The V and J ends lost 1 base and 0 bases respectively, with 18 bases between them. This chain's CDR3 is CASSVTPGGLTSTDTQYF. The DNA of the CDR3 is TGTGCCAGCAGCGTAACCCCCGGGGGACTTACTAGCACAGATACGCAGTATTTT.

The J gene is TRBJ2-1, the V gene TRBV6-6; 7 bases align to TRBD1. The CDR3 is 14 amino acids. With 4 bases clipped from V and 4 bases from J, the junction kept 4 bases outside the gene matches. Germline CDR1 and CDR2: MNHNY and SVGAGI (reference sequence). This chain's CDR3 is CASSFADRYNEQFF. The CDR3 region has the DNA TGTGCCAGCAGTTTCGCGGACAGGTACAATGAGCAGTTCTTC.

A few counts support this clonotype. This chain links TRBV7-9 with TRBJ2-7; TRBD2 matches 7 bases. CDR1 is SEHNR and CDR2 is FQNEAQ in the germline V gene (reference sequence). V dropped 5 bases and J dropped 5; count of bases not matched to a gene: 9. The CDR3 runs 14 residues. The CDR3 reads CASSREVAGHEQYF. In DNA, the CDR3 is TGTGCCAGCAGCCGCGAGGTAGCGGGTCACGAGCAGTACTTC.

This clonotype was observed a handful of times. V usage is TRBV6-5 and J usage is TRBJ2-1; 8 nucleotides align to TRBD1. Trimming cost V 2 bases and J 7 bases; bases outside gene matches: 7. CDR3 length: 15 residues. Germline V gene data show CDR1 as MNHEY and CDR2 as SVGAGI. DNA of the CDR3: TGTGCCAGCAGTTACATGACAGGGGATACGAATGAGCAGTTCTTC. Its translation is CASSYMTGDTNEQFF.

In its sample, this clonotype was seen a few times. CDR3 in amino acids: CASNLLAGGTDTQYF. In nucleotides, the CDR3 is TGTGCCAGCAACCTCCTAGCGGGGGGCACAGATACGCAGTATTTT. V is TRBV12-3 or TRBV12-4 and J is TRBJ2-3; 10 nucleotides line up with TRBD2. Trimming removed 7 bases from V and 1 base from J; junction bases left unmatched: 5. This CDR3 has 15 amino acids.

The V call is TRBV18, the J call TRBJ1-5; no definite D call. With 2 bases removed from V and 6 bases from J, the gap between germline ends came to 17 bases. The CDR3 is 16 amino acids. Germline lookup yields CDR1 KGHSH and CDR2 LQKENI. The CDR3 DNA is TGTGCCAGCTCACCAGCGACCCCGAAGGAGGTTCAGCCCCAGCATTTT. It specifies CASSPATPKEVQPQHF. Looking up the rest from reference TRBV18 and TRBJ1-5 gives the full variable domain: NAGVMQNPRHLVRRRGQEARLRCSPMKGHSHVYWYRQLPEEGLKFMVYLQKENIIDESGMPKERFSAEFPKEGPSILRIQQVVRGDSAAYFCASSPATPKEVQPQHFGDGTRLSIL.

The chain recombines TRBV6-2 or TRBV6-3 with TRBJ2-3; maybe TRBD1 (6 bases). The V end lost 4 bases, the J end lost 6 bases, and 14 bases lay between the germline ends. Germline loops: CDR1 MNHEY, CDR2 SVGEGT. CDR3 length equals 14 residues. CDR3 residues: CASSSDRLGDTQYF. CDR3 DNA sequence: TGTGCCAGCAGTTCGGACAGACTGGGGGATACGCAGTATTTT.

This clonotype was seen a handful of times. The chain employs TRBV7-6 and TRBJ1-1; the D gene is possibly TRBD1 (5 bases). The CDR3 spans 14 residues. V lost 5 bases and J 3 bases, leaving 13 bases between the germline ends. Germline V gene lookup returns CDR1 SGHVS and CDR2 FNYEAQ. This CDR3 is CASSATVQDTEAFF. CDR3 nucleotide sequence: TGTGCCAGCAGCGCGACAGTTCAGGACACTGAAGCTTTCTTT. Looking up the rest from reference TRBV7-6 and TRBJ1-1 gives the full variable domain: GAGVSQSPRYKVTKRGQDVALRCDPISGHVSLYWYRQALGQGPEFLTYFNYEAQQDKSGLPNDRFSAERPEGSISTLTIQRTEQRDSAMYRCASSATVQDTEAFFGQGTRLTVV.

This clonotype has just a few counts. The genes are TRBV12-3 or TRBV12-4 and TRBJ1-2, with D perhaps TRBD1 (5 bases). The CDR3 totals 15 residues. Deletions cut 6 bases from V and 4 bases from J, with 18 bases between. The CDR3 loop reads CASSSGTERFYGYTF. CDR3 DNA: TGTGCCAGCAGCTCCGGGACGGAGCGTTTCTATGGCTACACCTTC.

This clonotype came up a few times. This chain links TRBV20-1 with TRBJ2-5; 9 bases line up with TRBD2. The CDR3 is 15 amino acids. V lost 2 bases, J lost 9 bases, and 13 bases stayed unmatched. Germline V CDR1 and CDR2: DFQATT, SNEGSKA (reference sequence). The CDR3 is CSARWLAGPLRPQYF. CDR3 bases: TGCAGTGCTAGATGGCTAGCGGGGCCCCTCAGACCCCAGTACTTC.

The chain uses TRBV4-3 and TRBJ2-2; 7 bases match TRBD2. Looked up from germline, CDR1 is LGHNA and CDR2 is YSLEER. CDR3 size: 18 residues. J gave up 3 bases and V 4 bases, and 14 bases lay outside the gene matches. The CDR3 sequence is CASSPADAGRVDTGELFF. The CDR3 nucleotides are TGCGCCAGCAGCCCGGCTGATGCAGGGAGGGTTGACACCGGGGAGCTGTTTTTT.

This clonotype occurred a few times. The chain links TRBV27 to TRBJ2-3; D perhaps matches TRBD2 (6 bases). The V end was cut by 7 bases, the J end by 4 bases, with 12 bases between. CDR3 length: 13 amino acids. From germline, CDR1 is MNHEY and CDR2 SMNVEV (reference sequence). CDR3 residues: CASMVTGADTQYF. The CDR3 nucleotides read TGTGCCAGCATGGTAACGGGGGCAGATACGCAGTATTTT.